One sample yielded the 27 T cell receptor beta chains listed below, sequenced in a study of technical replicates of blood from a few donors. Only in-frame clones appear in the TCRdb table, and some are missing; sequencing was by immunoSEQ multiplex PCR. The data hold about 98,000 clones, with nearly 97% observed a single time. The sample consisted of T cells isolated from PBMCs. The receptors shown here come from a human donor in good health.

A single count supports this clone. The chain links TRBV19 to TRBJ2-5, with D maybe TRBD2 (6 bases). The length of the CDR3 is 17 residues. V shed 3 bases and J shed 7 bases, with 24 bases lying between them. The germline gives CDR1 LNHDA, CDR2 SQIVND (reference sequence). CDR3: CASSIVVGGFYQGTQYF. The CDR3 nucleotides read TGTGCCAGTAGTATTGTAGTTGGGGGGTTCTATCAGGGGACCCAGTACTTC.

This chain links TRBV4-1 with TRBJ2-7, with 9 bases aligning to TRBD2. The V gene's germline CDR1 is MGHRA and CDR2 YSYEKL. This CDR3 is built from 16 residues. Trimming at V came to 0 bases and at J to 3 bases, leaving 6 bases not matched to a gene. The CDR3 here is CASSQEGLAGYYEQYF. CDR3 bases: TGCGCCAGCAGCCAAGAAGGGCTAGCGGGATACTACGAGCAGTACTTC.

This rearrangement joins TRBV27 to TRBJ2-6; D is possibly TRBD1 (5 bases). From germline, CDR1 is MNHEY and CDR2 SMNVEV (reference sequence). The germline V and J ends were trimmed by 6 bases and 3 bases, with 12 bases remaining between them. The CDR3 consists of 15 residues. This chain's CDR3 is CASSRARDGANVLTF. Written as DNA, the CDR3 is TGTGCCAGCAGCCGCGCCAGGGATGGGGCCAACGTCCTGACTTTC.

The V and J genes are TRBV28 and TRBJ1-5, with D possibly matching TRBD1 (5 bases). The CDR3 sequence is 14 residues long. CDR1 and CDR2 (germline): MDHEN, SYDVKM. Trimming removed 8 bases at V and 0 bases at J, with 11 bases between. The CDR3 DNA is TGTGCCAGCGAGACAGTCCATAGCAATCAGCCCCAGCATTTT. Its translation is CASETVHSNQPQHF. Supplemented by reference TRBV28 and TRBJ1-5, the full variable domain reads DVKVTQSSRYLVKRTGEKVFLECVQDMDHENMFWYRQDPGLGLRLIYFSYDVKMKEKGDIPEGYSVSREKKERFSLILESASTNQTSMYLCASETVHSNQPQHFGDGTRLSIL.

The CDR3 nucleotides are TGTGCCAGCAGTTACAGCAGGGGAGGAAACACCATATATTTT. It is translated as CASSYSRGGNTIYF. The rearrangement uses TRBV6-5 and TRBJ1-3, with D perhaps matching TRBD1 (6 bases). CDR3 length equals 14 residues. The V gene's germline CDR1 is MNHEY and CDR2 SVGAGI. V was clipped by 2 bases and J by 4 bases, with 9 bases between them.

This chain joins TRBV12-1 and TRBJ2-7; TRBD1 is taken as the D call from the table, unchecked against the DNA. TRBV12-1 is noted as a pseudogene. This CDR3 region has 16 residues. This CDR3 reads CASSFARQGPSYEQYF. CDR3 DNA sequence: TGTGCCAGCAGCTTTGCGCGACAGGGACCCTCCTACGAGCAGTACTTC.

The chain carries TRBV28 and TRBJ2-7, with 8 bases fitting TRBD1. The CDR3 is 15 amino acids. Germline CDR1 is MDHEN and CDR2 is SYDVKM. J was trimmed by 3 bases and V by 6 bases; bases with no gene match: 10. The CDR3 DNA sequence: TGTGCCAGCAGCCCTCCCGGACAGGGTTTCTACGAGCAGTACTTC. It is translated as CASSPPGQGFYEQYF. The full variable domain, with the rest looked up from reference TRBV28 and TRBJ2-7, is DVKVTQSSRYLVKRTGEKVFLECVQDMDHENMFWYRQDPGLGLRLIYFSYDVKMKEKGDIPEGYSVSREKKERFSLILESASTNQTSMYLCASSPPGQGFYEQYFGPGTRLTVT.

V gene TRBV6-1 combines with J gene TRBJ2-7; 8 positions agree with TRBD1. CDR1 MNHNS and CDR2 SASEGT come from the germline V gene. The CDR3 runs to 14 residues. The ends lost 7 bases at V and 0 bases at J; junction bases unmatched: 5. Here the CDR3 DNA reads TGTGCCAGCAACGACAGGGGAATCTCCTACGAGCAGTACTTC. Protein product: CASNDRGISYEQYF.

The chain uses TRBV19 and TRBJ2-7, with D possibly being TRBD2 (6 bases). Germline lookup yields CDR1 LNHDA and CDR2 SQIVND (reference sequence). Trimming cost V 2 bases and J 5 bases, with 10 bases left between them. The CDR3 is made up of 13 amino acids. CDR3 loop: CASSIRASDEQYF. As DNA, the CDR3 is TGTGCCAGTAGTATAAGGGCTAGCGACGAGCAGTACTTC.

The CDR3 loop reads CASKAQGVNQPQHF. The CDR3 nucleotides are TGCGCCAGCAAGGCACAGGGGGTCAATCAGCCCCAGCATTTT. This chain uses TRBV5-1 with TRBJ1-5; 8 bases agree with TRBD1. The germline CDR1 and CDR2 sequences are SGHRS and YFSETQ. The CDR3 extends over 14 amino acids. The V and J ends lost 6 bases and 3 bases, in that order; junction bases with no gene match: 5.

In DNA, the CDR3 is TGTGCCAGCAGCCAGGGACAGGATTTTGCAAAACTGTTTTTT. Translating gives CASSQGQDFAKLFF. V and J are TRBV5-4 and TRBJ1-4, with TRBD1 matching over 8 bases. Germline-derived CDR1 and CDR2 are SGHNT and YYREEE (reference sequence). The CDR3 has 14 amino acids. Losses at the gene ends were 4 bases for V and 10 bases for J; bases not matched to a gene: 9.

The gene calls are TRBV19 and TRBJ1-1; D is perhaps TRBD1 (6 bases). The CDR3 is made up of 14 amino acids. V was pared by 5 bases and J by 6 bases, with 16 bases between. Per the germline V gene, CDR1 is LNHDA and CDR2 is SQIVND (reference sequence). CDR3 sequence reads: CASSSMDRNSEAFF. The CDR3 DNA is TGTGCCAGTAGTTCTATGGACAGAAACTCTGAAGCTTTCTTT.

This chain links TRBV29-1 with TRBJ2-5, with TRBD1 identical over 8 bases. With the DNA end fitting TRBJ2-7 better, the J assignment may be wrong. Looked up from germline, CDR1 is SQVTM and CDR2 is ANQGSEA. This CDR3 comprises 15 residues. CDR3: CSVEARQGASYEQYF. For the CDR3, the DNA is TGCAGCGTTGAAGCCCGCCAGGGGGCCAGCTACGAGCAGTACTTC.

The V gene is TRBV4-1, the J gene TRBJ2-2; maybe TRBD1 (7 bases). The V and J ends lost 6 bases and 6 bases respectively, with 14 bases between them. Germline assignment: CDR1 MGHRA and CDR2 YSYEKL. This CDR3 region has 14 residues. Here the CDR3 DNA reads TGCGCCAGCAGGGTGACAGGGAGGTCCGGGGAGCTGTTTTTT. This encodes CASRVTGRSGELFF.

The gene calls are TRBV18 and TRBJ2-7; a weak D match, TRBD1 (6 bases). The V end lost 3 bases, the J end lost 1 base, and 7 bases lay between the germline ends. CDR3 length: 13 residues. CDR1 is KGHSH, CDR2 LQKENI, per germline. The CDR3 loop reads CASSPGHSYEQYF. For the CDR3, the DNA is TGTGCCAGCTCACCGGGACATTCCTACGAGCAGTACTTC.

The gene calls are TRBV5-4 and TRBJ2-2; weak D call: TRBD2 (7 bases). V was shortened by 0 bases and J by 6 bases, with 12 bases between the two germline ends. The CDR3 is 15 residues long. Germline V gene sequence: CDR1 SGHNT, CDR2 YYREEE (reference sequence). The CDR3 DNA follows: TGTGCCAGCAGCTTGGAACAGGGAGGGGCCGGGGAGCTGTTTTTT. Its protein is CASSLEQGGAGELFF.

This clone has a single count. The CDR3 nucleotides read TGTGCCAGCGCCGGCGGGGCCCTCGGAACCTACGAGCAGTACTTC. Translating it yields CASAGGALGTYEQYF. This chain connects TRBV6-1 to TRBJ2-5; D is perhaps TRBD2 (6 bases). The J call may be in error: the DNA end matches TRBJ2-7 better. The CDR3 is 15 amino acids. Germline V gene data show CDR1 as MNHNS and CDR2 as SASEGT.

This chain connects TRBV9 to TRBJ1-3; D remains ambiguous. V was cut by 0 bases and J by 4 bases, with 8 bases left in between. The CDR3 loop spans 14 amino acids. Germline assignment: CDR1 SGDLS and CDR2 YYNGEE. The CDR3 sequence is CASSVDRGGNTIYF. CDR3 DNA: TGTGCCAGCAGCGTAGATAGAGGCGGAAACACCATATATTTT.

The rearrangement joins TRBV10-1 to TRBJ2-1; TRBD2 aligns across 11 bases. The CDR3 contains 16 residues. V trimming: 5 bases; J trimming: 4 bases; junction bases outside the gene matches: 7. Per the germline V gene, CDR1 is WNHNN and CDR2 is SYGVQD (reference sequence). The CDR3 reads CASSSRLAGFYNEQFF. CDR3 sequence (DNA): TGCGCCAGCAGTTCACGACTAGCGGGGTTTTACAATGAGCAGTTCTTC.

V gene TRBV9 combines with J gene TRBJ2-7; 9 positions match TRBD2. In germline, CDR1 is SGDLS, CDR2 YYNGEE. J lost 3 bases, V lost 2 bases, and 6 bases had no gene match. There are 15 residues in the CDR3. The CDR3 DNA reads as TGTGCCAGCAGCGTTGGAGCGGGGGGTTACTACGAGCAGTACTTC. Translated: CASSVGAGGYYEQYF.

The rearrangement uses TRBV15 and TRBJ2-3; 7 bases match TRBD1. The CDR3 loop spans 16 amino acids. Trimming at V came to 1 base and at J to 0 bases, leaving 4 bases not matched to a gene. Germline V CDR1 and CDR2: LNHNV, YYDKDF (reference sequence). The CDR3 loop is CATSRGTGSSTDTQYF. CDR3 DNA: TGTGCCACCAGCAGAGGGACAGGTTCTAGCACAGATACGCAGTATTTT.

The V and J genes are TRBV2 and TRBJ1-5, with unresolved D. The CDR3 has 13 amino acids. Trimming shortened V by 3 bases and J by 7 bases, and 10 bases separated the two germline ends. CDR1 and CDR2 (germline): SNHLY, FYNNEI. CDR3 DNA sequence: TGTGCCAGCAGTGACAGGACTTCACAGCCCCAGCATTTT. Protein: CASSDRTSQPQHF.

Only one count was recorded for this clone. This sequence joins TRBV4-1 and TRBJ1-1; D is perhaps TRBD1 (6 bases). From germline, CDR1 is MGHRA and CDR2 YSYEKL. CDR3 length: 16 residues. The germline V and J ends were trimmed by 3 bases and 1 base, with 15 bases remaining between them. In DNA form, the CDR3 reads TGCGCCAGCAGCCATAACCCGGGACAAAAGAACACTGAAGCTTTCTTT. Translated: CASSHNPGQKNTEAFF.

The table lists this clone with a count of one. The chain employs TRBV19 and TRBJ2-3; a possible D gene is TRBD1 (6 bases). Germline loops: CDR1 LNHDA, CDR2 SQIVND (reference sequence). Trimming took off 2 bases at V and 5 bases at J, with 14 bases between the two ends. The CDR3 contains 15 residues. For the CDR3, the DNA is TGTGCCAGTAGTATAAGGGGGAATTTGGGAGATACGCAGTATTTT. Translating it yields CASSIRGNLGDTQYF.

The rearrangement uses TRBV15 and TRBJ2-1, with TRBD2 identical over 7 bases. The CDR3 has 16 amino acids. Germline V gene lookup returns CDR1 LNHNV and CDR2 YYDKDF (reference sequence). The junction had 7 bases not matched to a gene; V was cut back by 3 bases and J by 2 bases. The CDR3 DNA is TGTGCCACCAGCAGTAGGGCAGGGAGGGCCTACAATGAGCAGTTCTTC. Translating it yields CATSSRAGRAYNEQFF.

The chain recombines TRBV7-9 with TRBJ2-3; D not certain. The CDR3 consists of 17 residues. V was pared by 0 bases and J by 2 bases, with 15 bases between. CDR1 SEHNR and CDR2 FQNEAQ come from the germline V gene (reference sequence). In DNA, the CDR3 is TGTGCCAGCAGCTTAGCGCCCTCTAGGCTTGACACAGATACGCAGTATTTT. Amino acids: CASSLAPSRLDTDTQYF.

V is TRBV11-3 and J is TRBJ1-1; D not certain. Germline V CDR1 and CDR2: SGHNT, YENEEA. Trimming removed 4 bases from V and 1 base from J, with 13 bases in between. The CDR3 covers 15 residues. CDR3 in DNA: TGTGCCAGCAGCTCCTTAGGCGGAACGAACACTGAAGCTTTCTTT. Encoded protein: CASSSLGGTNTEAFF.